These 5 T cell receptor beta chains came from one sample sequenced in a study of Ad26.COV2.S vaccination and SARS-CoV-2 variants. Produced via immunoSEQ multiplex PCR; TCRdb's table is partial and in-frame only. The sample consists of 350,000 to 500,000 clones, 90% of them appearing once. Indicated treatment: roughly 19 received Ad26.COV2.S at low or high dose, single or two shots; several received placebo; per-sample allocation not given. Day 63 after the first injection of vaccine or placebo was the sampling time. The sample here was peripheral blood, taken in a trial of Ad26.COV2.S vaccine versus placebo. The receptor source for this set is a person aged 18-65 years who received the Ad26.COV2.S COVID-19 vaccine or a placebo.

Here the CDR3 reads CASSPWRGGEKLFF. The CDR3 coding sequence is TGTGCCAGCTCCCCCTGGAGGGGGGGTGAAAAACTGTTTTTT. V usage is TRBV27 and J usage is TRBJ1-4; possibly TRBD1 for D (6 bases). Germline V lookup: CDR1 MNHEY, CDR2 SMNVEV (reference sequence). There are 14 residues in the CDR3. V shed 8 bases and J shed 7 bases, with 17 bases lying between them.

The J gene is TRBJ2-7, the V gene TRBV6-5; D is possibly TRBD2 (6 bases). V was trimmed by 0 bases and J by 6 bases, leaving 15 bases between them. The germline V gene has CDR1 MNHEY and CDR2 SVGAGI. There are 15 residues in the CDR3. CDR3 loop: CASSYSRITGGEQYF. CDR3 nucleotides: TGTGCCAGCAGTTACTCGAGGATCACCGGGGGCGAGCAGTACTTC.

The V and J genes are TRBV24-1 and TRBJ2-2, with no clear D. Trimming shortened V by 4 bases and J by 8 bases, and 4 bases separated the two germline ends. CDR1 KGHDR and CDR2 SFDVKD come from the germline V gene. This CDR3 has 11 amino acids. The CDR3 bases are TGTGCCACCAGTGAGGTGGGGGAGCTGTTTTTT. This encodes CATSEVGELFF.

This chain links TRBV24-1 with TRBJ2-7; 8 positions match TRBD1. The CDR3 has 14 amino acids. CDR1 and CDR2 (germline): KGHDR, SFDVKD. The ends lost 4 bases at V and 6 bases at J; junction bases unmatched: 7. CDR3 residues: CATSEGTGIGEQYF. The CDR3 region has the DNA TGTGCCACCAGTGAAGGGACAGGTATCGGCGAGCAGTACTTC.

The chain has TRBV3-1 (or the pseudogene TRBV3-2) and TRBJ1-2; the match to TRBD1 covers 10 bases. V was clipped by 5 bases and J by 7 bases; unmatched bases: 10. The CDR3 extends over 15 amino acids. Germline CDR1 and CDR2: LGHDT and YNNKEL (reference sequence). CDR3 region: CASSSRSGTGVGYTF. In DNA, the CDR3 is TGTGCCAGCAGCTCAAGATCAGGGACAGGGGTTGGCTACACCTTC.